A single sample gave rise to the 6 T cell receptor beta chains below, sequenced in a study of blood T cell repertoires in COVID-19. This table comes from immunoSEQ multiplex PCR, and its TCRdb copy is limited to in-frame clones, with some not included. The sample includes some 150,000 clones, around four fifths of them seen just once. Material: PBMCs or T cells enriched from blood (not recorded which). The source of these receptors is a woman between 50 and 59 years old who had recovered from COVID-19.

CDR3 in DNA: TGTGCCAGCAGCCAGGGAAGCGGGATCCTCTATGGCTACACCTTC. This encodes CASSQGSGILYGYTF. The chain employs TRBV6-5 and TRBJ1-2; D is perhaps TRBD1 (5 bases). V gave up 6 bases and J gave up 4 bases, with 18 bases separating them. Germline V gene sequence: CDR1 MNHEY, CDR2 SVGAGI. This CDR3 region has 15 residues.

In its sample, this clone was seen many times. The chain joins TRBV5-1 to TRBJ2-7; perhaps TRBD1 as D (6 bases). Germline CDR1 and CDR2: SGHRS and YFSETQ. Trimming left V 4 bases short and J 2 bases short, with 13 bases between. The CDR3 contains 14 residues. CDR3 bases: TGCGCCAGCAGCCTGGACAGCCTTGCCTACGAGCAGTACGTC. Encoded protein: CASSLDSLAYEQYV.

V and J are TRBV15 and TRBJ1-5; TRBD1 matches 7 bases. The J segment lost 0 bases and the V segment lost 4 bases, leaving 6 bases of the junction unmatched. CDR1 is LNHNV and CDR2 is YYDKDF in the germline V gene (reference sequence). This CDR3 contains 16 residues. This chain's CDR3 is CATSTLNRGSNQPQHF. CDR3 DNA sequence: TGTGCCACCAGCACCCTTAACAGGGGTAGCAATCAGCCCCAGCATTTT.

The rearrangement uses TRBV5-1 and TRBJ1-1; possible D gene TRBD1, 5 bases. CDR3 length: 14 residues. Per germline, CDR1 SGHRS and CDR2 YFSETQ. V was shortened by 3 bases and J by 1 base, with 10 bases between the two germline ends. The DNA of the CDR3 is TGCGCCAGCAGCTCGACTAGGGGGAACACTGAAGCTTTCTTT. Its protein product is CASSSTRGNTEAFF.

The V call is TRBV11-1, the J call TRBJ1-3; D is uncertain. V lost 1 base and J lost 4, with 11 bases in between. CDR1 and CDR2 (germline): SGHAT, FQDESV (reference sequence). This CDR3 has 15 amino acids. The DNA for the CDR3 is TGTGCCAGCAGCTTAGGTCGGAGTTTCGGAAACACCATATATTTT. It yields the protein CASSLGRSFGNTIYF.

V is TRBV28 and J is TRBJ1-6; no definite D call. With 3 bases removed from V and 14 bases from J, the gap between germline ends came to 14 bases. Per the germline V gene, CDR1 is MDHEN and CDR2 is SYDVKM. CDR3 size: 13 residues. CDR3 sequence (DNA): TGTGCCAGCAGTTTGACAAGCCCCGGAACCCTCCACTTT. Its protein product is CASSLTSPGTLHF.